These 20 T cell receptor beta chains share one sample of origin, sequenced in a study of blood T cell repertoires in COVID-19. TCRdb's table, derived via immunoSEQ multiplex PCR, lists solely in-frame clones and lacks some. The sample consists of a few hundred thousand clones, approximately 90% of them appearing once. The specimen sequenced was peripheral blood. The receptors here all came from a woman in her 50s with COVID-19, enrolled during active disease.

The rearrangement joins TRBV9 to TRBJ2-3; a possible D gene is TRBD2 (7 bases). V lost 0 bases, J lost 9 bases, and 11 bases lay in between. CDR3 length equals 13 residues. The germline V gene has CDR1 SGDLS and CDR2 YYNGEE. This CDR3 reads CASSVGGGGTQYF. The CDR3 DNA follows: TGTGCCAGCAGCGTAGGAGGGGGGGGGACGCAGTATTTT.

The chain couples TRBV28 to TRBJ2-7, with TRBD1 identical over 10 bases. Looked up from germline, CDR1 is MDHEN and CDR2 is SYDVKM. The CDR3 spans 15 residues. After removal of 5 bases from V and 3 bases from J, the junction contained 7 bases not matched to a gene. As DNA, the CDR3 is TGTGCCAGCAGTCTTTCGGGACAGGGGCGCTACGAGCAGTACTTC. Protein: CASSLSGQGRYEQYF. The whole variable domain, remainder taken from reference TRBV28 and TRBJ2-7, is DVKVTQSSRYLVKRTGEKVFLECVQDMDHENMFWYRQDPGLGLRLIYFSYDVKMKEKGDIPEGYSVSREKKERFSLILESASTNQTSMYLCASSLSGQGRYEQYFGPGTRLTVT.

This clone showed up just once. The chain couples TRBV9 to TRBJ2-3; D gene ambiguous. V shed 0 bases and J shed 5 bases, with 10 bases lying between them. This CDR3 contains 14 residues. Germline CDR1 and CDR2: SGDLS and YYNGEE. The DNA for the CDR3 is TGTGCCAGCAGCGTAGCCCCTGCCGGAGATACGCAGTATTTT. It specifies CASSVAPAGDTQYF. The complete variable domain, with remaining parts taken from reference TRBV9 and TRBJ2-3, reads DSGVTQTPKHLITATGQRVTLRCSPRSGDLSVYWYQQSLDQGLQFLIQYYNGEERAKGNILERFSAQQFPDLHSELNLSSLELGDSALYFCASSVAPAGDTQYFGPGTRLTVL.

This CDR3 reads CAPRGGPNEKLFF. The CDR3 bases are TGTGCCCCAAGGGGAGGGCCTAATGAAAAACTGTTTTTT. The chain employs TRBV19 and TRBJ1-4; D perhaps matches TRBD1 (5 bases). Germline V CDR1 and CDR2: LNHDA, SQIVND (reference sequence). There are 13 residues in the CDR3. V gave up 11 bases and J gave up 3 bases, with 13 bases separating them.

The chain combines TRBV7-2 with TRBJ2-3; TRBD2 agrees at 15 bases. CDR1 and CDR2 from the germline V gene are SGHTA and FQGNSA. Germline trimming cut 4 bases from V and 1 base from J; bases unmatched to any gene: 6. The CDR3 has 18 residues. CDR3 nucleotide sequence: TGTGCCAGCAGCTGGGGACTAGCGGGGGGCGGCGGCACAGATACGCAGTATTTT. This translates into CASSWGLAGGGGTDTQYF.

The rearrangement uses TRBV5-1 and TRBJ2-1, with D tentatively TRBD1 (5 bases). Germline CDR1 reads SGHRS; CDR2 reads YFSETQ. The CDR3 is 11 amino acids. V gave up 5 bases and J gave up 9 bases, with 9 bases separating them. The CDR3 DNA reads as TGCGCCAGCAGTTCAGGGTTTGAGCAGTTCTTC. Its translation is CASSSGFEQFF.

V gene TRBV6-2 or TRBV6-3 combines with J gene TRBJ1-5; D is perhaps TRBD1 (5 bases). Germline CDR1 is MNHEY and CDR2 is SVGEGT. The CDR3 has 14 amino acids. V dropped 3 bases and J dropped 6 bases, with 12 bases sitting between them. The CDR3 is CASSYSQGPQPQHF. As DNA, the CDR3 is TGTGCCAGCAGTTATTCTCAGGGCCCTCAGCCCCAGCATTTT.

The V and J genes are TRBV5-5 and TRBJ1-2; possible D gene TRBD1, 6 bases. V shed 0 bases and J shed 12 bases, with 15 bases lying between them. Germline CDR1 reads SGHKS; CDR2 reads YYEKEE (reference sequence). This CDR3 has 13 amino acids. CDR3 nucleotides: TGTGCCAGCAGCTTGGGGGACATAAATAGGGACACCTTC. Amino acid sequence: CASSLGDINRDTF.

The DNA for the CDR3 is TGTGCCTGGAGCCCCGTTCGGGGGTTTGCGGACACCGGGGAGCTGTTTTTT. It specifies CAWSPVRGFADTGELFF. The chain links TRBV30 to TRBJ2-2; weak D call: TRBD2 (6 bases). Per germline, CDR1 GTSNPN and CDR2 SVGIG (reference sequence). V dropped 3 bases and J dropped 3 bases, with 20 bases sitting between them. This CDR3 has 17 residues.

The chain links TRBV19 to TRBJ2-1; 8 nucleotides align to TRBD1. V shed 4 bases and J 5 bases; nucleotides not matched to a gene: 10. The germline CDR1 and CDR2 sequences are LNHDA and SQIVND (reference sequence). The CDR3 contains 16 residues. This CDR3 reads CASSRMDRAGNNEQFF. The CDR3 DNA sequence: TGTGCCAGTAGTAGAATGGACAGGGCTGGCAACAATGAGCAGTTCTTC.

This sequence joins TRBV7-9 and TRBJ2-3, with a possible D match to TRBD1 (6 bases). The CDR3 sequence is 15 residues long. The germline gives CDR1 SEHNR, CDR2 FQNEAQ (reference sequence). The germline V and J ends were trimmed by 0 bases and 6 bases, with 13 bases remaining between them. The CDR3: CASSLAVQGSDTQYF. In DNA form, the CDR3 reads TGTGCCAGCAGCTTAGCGGTCCAGGGGAGCGATACGCAGTATTTT.

The V call is TRBV7-9, the J call TRBJ1-2; 10 bases line up with TRBD1. V lost 3 bases and J lost 3; bases outside the gene matches: 1. Germline V gene sequence: CDR1 SEHNR, CDR2 FQNEAQ (reference sequence). CDR3 length: 14 residues. Written as DNA, the CDR3 is TGTGCCAGCAGCTTGACAGGGGGCGACTATGGCTACACCTTC. The encoded protein is CASSLTGGDYGYTF.

This clone was counted once. DNA for the CDR3: TGCGCCAGCAGCCCTGGCACGGGGTACCAAGAGACCCAGTACTTC. Translated, it gives CASSPGTGYQETQYF. This sequence joins TRBV5-1 and TRBJ2-5; D might be TRBD2 (5 bases). Deletions cut 4 bases from V and 0 bases from J, with 13 bases between. CDR3 length: 15 amino acids. The V gene's germline CDR1 is SGHRS and CDR2 YFSETQ.

This chain uses TRBV11-2 with TRBJ2-1, with D tentatively TRBD1 (6 bases). The CDR3 contains 16 residues. CDR1 is SGHAT and CDR2 is FQNNGV in the germline V gene. Trimming shortened V by 1 base and J by 8 bases, and 18 bases separated the two germline ends. The CDR3 sequence: CASSLVWGPQGDEQFF. CDR3 coding DNA: TGTGCCAGCAGCTTAGTTTGGGGGCCCCAAGGGGATGAGCAGTTCTTC.

The chain combines TRBV11-3 with TRBJ2-1, with unresolved D. Germline V gene sequence: CDR1 SGHNT, CDR2 YENEEA. The germline V and J ends were trimmed by 6 bases and 12 bases, with 18 bases remaining between them. The CDR3 sequence is 13 residues long. The CDR3 DNA reads TGTGCCAGCAGTTTCTTGGGTAACCCAGGGCAGTTCTTC. Encoded protein: CASSFLGNPGQFF.

The sample holds one count of this clone. The rearrangement uses TRBV12-3 or TRBV12-4 and TRBJ2-1, with a possible D match to TRBD1 (5 bases). The CDR3 is made up of 13 amino acids. The V end was cut by 0 bases, the J end by 12 bases, with 12 bases between. The CDR3 loop is CASSLADSYVQFF. The CDR3 nucleotides read TGTGCCAGCAGTTTAGCCGACAGTTATGTGCAGTTCTTC.

The genes are TRBV24-1 and TRBJ2-3, with TRBD1 matching 7 bases. J lost 12 bases, V lost 6 bases, and 11 bases had no gene match. The CDR3 runs 13 residues. Germline CDR1 reads KGHDR; CDR2 reads SFDVKD. CDR3 nucleotide sequence: TGTGCCACCAGTCCACAGGGGACAAGTGTTCAGTATTTT. Protein product: CATSPQGTSVQYF.

This clone appeared once. The gene calls are TRBV28 and TRBJ1-2, with D possibly being TRBD1 (6 bases). There are 15 residues in the CDR3. The V gene's germline CDR1 is MDHEN and CDR2 SYDVKM. The germline V and J ends were trimmed by 5 bases and 0 bases, with 13 bases remaining between them. The CDR3 nucleotides are TGTGCCAGCAGTAGAATTGGACAGACTAACTATGGCTACACCTTC. Amino acid sequence: CASSRIGQTNYGYTF.

This chain links TRBV6-2 or TRBV6-3 with TRBJ2-1; D remains ambiguous. Germline CDR1 is MNHEY and CDR2 is SVGEGT. Deletions cut 4 bases from V and 9 bases from J, with 10 bases between. The CDR3 totals 12 residues. The DNA of the CDR3 is TGTGCCAGCAGTTTTACACGTCTTGAGCAGTTCTTC. This translates into CASSFTRLEQFF.

The V call is TRBV13, the J call TRBJ2-3, with TRBD2 matching over 10 bases. CDR3 size: 18 residues. Germline V gene data show CDR1 as PRHDT and CDR2 as FYEKMQ (reference sequence). Unmatched junction bases numbered 10, after V lost 2 bases and J lost 2 bases. The CDR3 DNA sequence: TGTGCCAGCAGCTTATTAGCGGGGGGACCTGATTTCACAGATACGCAGTATTTT. It is translated as CASSLLAGGPDFTDTQYF. The whole variable domain, filled in from reference TRBV13 and TRBJ2-3, reads AAGVIQSPRHLIKEKRETATLKCYPIPRHDTVYWYQQGPGQDPQFLISFYEKMQSDKGSIPDRFSAQQFSDYHSELNMSSLELGDSALYFCASSLLAGGPDFTDTQYFGPGTRLTVL.